These 14 T cell receptor beta chains were all obtained from the same sample, sequenced in a study of blood T cells in healthy people across ages. A second PCR, run for about 6 to 11 cycles, used a sample-barcoded 5' primer plus a J-beta primer mix. TCRdb itself ran the 5' RACE reads through MiXCR, one entry per CDR3 protein. Of around 1,800,000 distinct CDR3 sequences listed, roughly two fifths are singletons. Source material: blood. The receptors here all came from a human donor in good health.

This clonotype was picked up many times. The rearrangement uses TRBV6-5 and TRBJ2-3, with D uncertain. The CDR3 has 13 amino acids. The germline V gene has CDR1 MNHEY and CDR2 SVGAGI. Trimming left V 7 bases short and J 0 bases short, with 8 bases between. CDR3 DNA sequence: TGTGCCAGCACTAAAGCAAGCACAGATACGCAGTATTTT. Translated, it gives CASTKASTDTQYF.

This clonotype was counted once. This chain links TRBV6-1 with TRBJ1-1; a possible D gene is TRBD1 (5 bases). The germline V gene encodes CDR1 MNHNS and CDR2 SASEGT. The CDR3 contains 12 residues. The V gene lost 11 bases and the J gene lost 4 bases, with 14 bases spanning the gap. The CDR3 here is CAADRGSTEAFF. The CDR3, as DNA: TGTGCCGCCGATCGGGGGTCCACTGAAGCTTTCTTT.

With regard to this clonotype: One base away lies a much larger clone, so this may be a sequencing read error. The chain uses TRBV7-2 and TRBJ2-7; a possible D gene is TRBD2 (6 bases). V was trimmed by 1 base and J by 3 bases, leaving 13 bases between them. Germline V gives CDR1 SGHTA, CDR2 FQGNSA. CDR3 size: 15 residues. The CDR3 loop is CASSLDAGPSYEQYF. The CDR3, as DNA: TGTGCCAGCAGCTTAGATGCGGGGCCGAGCTACGAGCAGTACTTC.

This clonotype was observed a handful of times. This sequence joins TRBV28 and TRBJ2-7; 8 bases agree with TRBD1. The CDR3 covers 13 residues. The germline V gene has CDR1 MDHEN and CDR2 SYDVKM. V lost 5 bases and J lost 7; bases outside the gene matches: 7. CDR3 nucleotide sequence: TGTGCCAGCAGTAACAGGGGGGTTCGGGAGCAGTACTTC. Translation: CASSNRGVREQYF.

The rearrangement links TRBV7-2 to TRBJ1-2, with TRBD1 matching 8 bases. Trimming cost V 1 base and J 7 bases; bases outside gene matches: 8. CDR3 length: 15 amino acids. Germline values: CDR1 SGHTA, CDR2 FQGNSA. The CDR3 nucleotides are TGTGCCAGCAGCTTAGAAGGACAGGGCGTCAGTGGCTACACCTTC. It yields the protein CASSLEGQGVSGYTF.

The rearrangement links TRBV7-6 to TRBJ2-1; the match to TRBD2 covers 7 bases. This CDR3 contains 21 residues. Germline-derived CDR1 and CDR2 are SGHVS and FNYEAQ. Trimming at V came to 1 base and at J to 0 bases, leaving 18 bases not matched to a gene. This CDR3 reads CASSLVGGRGVSHSSYNEQFF. The CDR3 DNA is TGTGCCAGCAGCTTAGTGGGCGGCCGGGGGGTCTCCCATAGCTCCTACAATGAGCAGTTCTTC. The whole variable domain, remainder taken from reference TRBV7-6 and TRBJ2-1, is GAGVSQSPRYKVTKRGQDVALRCDPISGHVSLYWYRQALGQGPEFLTYFNYEAQQDKSGLPNDRFSAERPEGSISTLTIQRTEQRDSAMYRCASSLVGGRGVSHSSYNEQFFGPGTRLTVL.

CDR3 sequence (DNA): TGTGCCAGCAGTTCCACCCAGGGTTCGGGCGGCTACACCTTC. This gives the protein CASSSTQGSGGYTF. This chain uses TRBV12-3 or TRBV12-4 with TRBJ1-2; D is possibly TRBD1 (5 bases). This CDR3 spans 14 amino acids. Trimming took off 4 bases at V and 8 bases at J, with 17 bases between the two ends.

The DNA for the CDR3 is TGCAGTGCTAGCGGGCTTCTAGCCAAAAACATTCAGTACTTC. This translates into CSASGLLAKNIQYF. J is TRBJ2-4 and V is TRBV20-1; D is undetermined. Germline loops: CDR1 DFQATT, CDR2 SNEGSKA (reference sequence). Trimming left V 3 bases short and J 0 bases short, with 9 bases between. The CDR3 has 14 residues.

V usage is TRBV24-1 and J usage is TRBJ2-7; TRBD1 aligns across 9 bases. Gene TRBJ2-5 matches the end of the DNA better, so the J call may be wrong. In germline, CDR1 is KGHDR, CDR2 SFDVKD. There are 14 residues in the CDR3. The CDR3 sequence is CATEDRGSGETQYF. CDR3 bases: TGTGCCACCGAGGACAGGGGTTCAGGAGAGACCCAGTACTTC.

This chain links TRBV10-2 with TRBJ2-2, with TRBD1 identical over 7 bases. Looked up from germline, CDR1 is WSHSY and CDR2 is SAAADI. The length of the CDR3 is 15 residues. Trimming removed 7 bases from V and 5 bases from J; junction bases left unmatched: 10. CDR3 nucleotide sequence: TGCGCCAGCAAAGGGGGCCAAACCCGGACCGGGGAGCTGTTTTTT. The encoded protein is CASKGGQTRTGELFF.

The chain combines TRBV20-1 with TRBJ2-1; D is unclear. The CDR3 runs to 12 residues. Germline assignment: CDR1 DFQATT and CDR2 SNEGSKA (reference sequence). The V and J ends lost 3 bases and 8 bases respectively, with 11 bases between them. This CDR3 is CSARRFSDEQFF. The CDR3 bases are TGCAGTGCTAGGCGCTTTTCCGATGAGCAGTTCTTC.

V and J are TRBV20-1 and TRBJ1-1; D remains unclear. V was shortened by 1 base and J by 5 bases, with 8 bases between the two germline ends. There are 12 residues in the CDR3. Germline V gives CDR1 DFQATT, CDR2 SNEGSKA (reference sequence). The CDR3: CSARVSVTEAFF. The CDR3 coding sequence is TGCAGTGCTAGAGTTTCGGTTACTGAAGCTTTCTTT.

The gene calls are TRBV20-1 and TRBJ2-3; maybe TRBD1 (5 bases). V was trimmed by 3 bases and J by 4 bases, leaving 17 bases between them. Germline CDR1 and CDR2: DFQATT and SNEGSKA (reference sequence). The CDR3 totals 15 residues. DNA for the CDR3: TGCAGTGCTAGTGTCGCAGGGCGTTTTCCAGATACGCAGTATTTT. Protein product: CSASVAGRFPDTQYF.

The rearrangement links TRBV11-2 to TRBJ2-7; 8 positions match TRBD2. The better agreement between TRBJ2-5 and the DNA end casts doubt on the J call. This CDR3 is built from 14 residues. The germline V gene encodes CDR1 SGHAT and CDR2 FQNNGV. CDR3 DNA: TGTGCCAGCAGCGGACTAGCCGCCTCAGAGACCCAGTACTTC. Translation: CASSGLAASETQYF.